These 6 T cell receptor beta chains share one sample of origin, sequenced in a study of persistence of HIV-infected CD4 T cells. The stimulus was lysate of CMV-infected fibroblasts, around 9.3 ug/mL. Sorted nonresponding memory CD4+ T cells were CD40L-negative, CD69-negative, CD45RO-high. The antigens of these receptors remain unknown. This was the immunoSEQ version 4 assay in survey mode. The data were produced by immunoSEQ multiplex PCR, yet TCRdb's version contains in-frame clones alone and is incomplete. Here the sample spans fewer than 30,000 clones, almost 85% being singletons. Sequences were derived from CD4+ T cells sorted from PBMCs after approximately 20-hour stimulation, sampled from a patient who received antiretroviral therapy. All receptors come from an adult man with HIV who was CMV-seropositive.

The rearrangement uses TRBV19 and TRBJ1-1, with 11 nucleotides matching TRBD1. Germline V gene data show CDR1 as LNHDA and CDR2 as SQIVND (reference sequence). The CDR3 loop spans 16 amino acids. V was pared by 4 bases and J by 2 bases, with 6 bases of the junction left unmatched. The CDR3 sequence is CASSKGDRGFNTEAFF. The CDR3 DNA sequence: TGTGCCAGTAGTAAAGGGGACAGGGGGTTCAACACTGAAGCTTTCTTT.

This chain joins TRBV10-1 and TRBJ1-6, with TRBD1 identical over 9 bases. This CDR3 contains 15 residues. The ends lost 2 bases at V and 5 bases at J; junction bases unmatched: 1. Germline-derived CDR1 and CDR2 are WNHNN and SYGVQD (reference sequence). DNA of the CDR3: TGCGCCAGCAGTGAGGGGACAGGGAATAATTCACCCCTCCACTTT. It is translated as CASSEGTGNNSPLHF.

The chain combines TRBV29-1 with TRBJ1-5; D unclear. From germline, CDR1 is SQVTM and CDR2 ANQGSEA. This CDR3 has 14 residues. The V and J ends lost 4 bases and 0 bases respectively, with 10 bases between them. The CDR3 DNA reads TGCAGCGTTGCGGGTCGAAATAGCAATCAGCCCCAGCATTTT. Its protein product is CSVAGRNSNQPQHF.

This clone showed up just once. This chain uses TRBV6-1 with TRBJ1-6, with D uncertain. The V end was cut by 0 bases, the J end by 0 bases, with 12 bases between. Per germline, CDR1 MNHNS and CDR2 SASEGT. The CDR3 covers 18 residues. The CDR3 spells CASSEAFRRNSYNSPLHF. DNA of the CDR3: TGTGCCAGCAGTGAAGCTTTCCGGCGGAACTCCTATAATTCACCCCTCCACTTT.

This clone has only a few counts. The chain recombines TRBV10-1 with TRBJ2-1, with 11 positions matching TRBD2. Unmatched junction bases numbered 6, after V lost 2 bases and J lost 9 bases. The germline V gene encodes CDR1 WNHNN and CDR2 SYGVQD (reference sequence). The CDR3 contains 15 residues. Written as DNA, the CDR3 is TGCGCCAGCAGTGAGGGGACTAGCGGAACCGGTGAGCAGTTCTTC. Translating it yields CASSEGTSGTGEQFF.

This clone was observed once. The rearrangement joins TRBV7-6 to TRBJ2-3; unclear D gene. The germline V and J ends were trimmed by 5 bases and 9 bases, with 9 bases remaining between them. The CDR3 has 11 residues. From germline, CDR1 is SGHVS and CDR2 FNYEAQ. The CDR3 protein is CASSPQSTQYF. Here the CDR3 DNA reads TGTGCCAGCAGCCCGCAGAGCACGCAGTATTTT.